This TCR beta chain was recorded in a study of T cell repertoires in cytomegalovirus infection. In regard to this clonotype: Its antigen remains unknown.

TCRdb reanalysed the reads using MiXCR and keeps one entry per CDR3 protein. This sample carries a few hundred thousand distinct CDR3 sequences, about 39% of them seen once, and the ten largest clones take over 45%. General study results and limits: Identification of carriers of CMV plus the relevant HLA was performed using cumulative public TCR beta family frequency.

V shed 2 bases, J shed 6 bases, and the junction held 3 bases outside the gene matches. CDR1 and CDR2 from the germline V gene are LNHDA and SQIVND (reference sequence). The CDR3 has 16 residues. This chain uses TRBV19 with TRBJ2-2; TRBD2 matches 13 bases. The sequence was collected from a human donor in good health (CMV status not recorded). Some clones in this sample may be carry-over from other donors' samples. The sample consisted of cultured PBMCs, taken from culture after CMV antigen stimulation. The CDR3 DNA reads as TGTGCCAGTAGTATAAAGGGACTAGCGGGGTCCGGGGAGCTGTTTTTT. Protein: CASSIKGLAGSGELFF.